One sample yielded the 11 T cell receptor beta chains listed below, sequenced in a study of T cells in Graves' hyperthyroidism and ophthalmopathy. Amplification of TCR beta CDR3 regions was performed using RNA transcripts as template. HTBI primers were employed in a first-round RT-PCR of the TCR CDR3. TCRdb reprocessed the multiplex PCR reads with MiXCR, giving one entry per CDR3 protein. The sample shows 350,000 or so distinct CDR3 sequences, over 15% of them seen only once. The sample comprised blood. The receptors stem from a woman in her forties or fifties with Graves' hyperthyroidism.

This clonotype appeared a few times. The CDR3, as DNA: TGTGCCAGCAGTTTTATCGAGTCACCCCTCCACTTT. This codes for CASSFIESPLHF. The chain carries TRBV27 and TRBJ1-6, with no clear D. Trimming took 3 bases from V and 10 from J, leaving 7 bases between them. CDR1 is MNHEY, CDR2 SMNVEV, per germline (reference sequence). There are 12 residues in the CDR3.

The chain is built from TRBV15 and TRBJ1-5; possible D gene TRBD1, 5 bases. The germline gives CDR1 LNHNV, CDR2 YYDKDF (reference sequence). The CDR3 spans 14 residues. V was cut by 1 base and J by 7 bases, with 11 bases left in between. This CDR3 is CATSRGGVGQPQHF. CDR3 nucleotides: TGTGCCACCAGCAGAGGGGGGGTCGGGCAGCCCCAGCATTTT.

This clonotype was seen only a few times. One junction end disagrees with the germline gene, perhaps due to a read error. This sequence joins TRBV7-7 and TRBJ2-1, with 9 bases that match TRBD1. CDR3 length equals 15 residues. CDR1 and CDR2 from the germline V gene are SSHAT and FNYEAQ (reference sequence). Here the CDR3 DNA reads TGTGCTAGCAGCTTAACTGCGGGACAGGGAAATGAGCAGTTCTTC. The encoded protein is CASSLTAGQGNEQFF.

The table lists this clonotype with a few counts. This could be a read error, since a much larger clone is one nucleotide away. The chain carries TRBV2 and TRBJ1-2; D is possibly TRBD1 (5 bases). Per the germline V gene, CDR1 is SNHLY and CDR2 is FYNNEI. The CDR3 loop spans 15 amino acids. V lost 6 bases and J 4 bases, leaving 18 bases between the germline ends. CDR3 coding DNA: TGTGCCAGCAGAGTTCCGGGACCGCCAAGCTATGGCTACACCTTC. Translated, it gives CASRVPGPPSYGYTF.

This clonotype was counted a few times. The chain combines TRBV3-1 with TRBJ1-4, with no clear D. The CDR3 covers 15 residues. The germline V gene encodes CDR1 LGHDT and CDR2 YNNKEL (reference sequence). The V and J ends lost 1 base and 8 bases respectively, with 14 bases between them. CDR3 in amino acids: CASSQVAADGEKLFF. CDR3 nucleotides: TGTGCCAGCAGCCAAGTAGCAGCGGATGGAGAAAAACTGTTTTTT.

This clonotype was counted at least ten times. The rearrangement uses TRBV20-1 and TRBJ2-7, with D tentatively TRBD2 (5 bases). V was trimmed by 4 bases and J by 3 bases, leaving 13 bases between them. CDR1 is DFQATT and CDR2 is SNEGSKA in the germline V gene (reference sequence). This CDR3 comprises 13 residues. The CDR3 protein is CSANPQRNYEQYF. CDR3 sequence (DNA): TGCAGTGCTAATCCTCAGCGGAACTACGAGCAGTACTTC.

This clonotype was seen repeatedly, ten times or more. This chain connects TRBV27 to TRBJ2-3; weak D call: TRBD2 (6 bases). Germline V gene sequence: CDR1 MNHEY, CDR2 SMNVEV (reference sequence). V was clipped by 3 bases and J by 3 bases, with 7 bases between them. The CDR3 contains 13 residues. The CDR3 nucleotides read TGTGCCAGCAGTTTCCTAGCGACAGATACGCAGTATTTT. Its translation: CASSFLATDTQYF.

This clonotype was recorded once. The chain is built from TRBV12-3 or TRBV12-4 and TRBJ2-3, with a tentative D call TRBD1 (6 bases). Trimming left V 5 bases short and J 2 bases short, with 17 bases between. CDR3 length: 16 amino acids. The CDR3, as DNA: TGTGCCAGCAGTCCCCGGCAAGGGGGAGTCACAGATACGCAGTATTTT. This gives the protein CASSPRQGGVTDTQYF.

This clonotype occurred a few times. J is TRBJ2-2 and V is TRBV7-2; 10 bases line up with TRBD2. The CDR3 length is 17 residues. Germline V CDR1 and CDR2: SGHTA, FQGNSA. J lost 0 bases, V lost 0 bases, and 1 base had no gene match. Written as DNA, the CDR3 is TGTGCCAGCAGCTTAGCCCTAGCGGGAGCGAACACCGGGGAGCTGTTTTTT. Its translation is CASSLALAGANTGELFF.

This clonotype was detected many times. This sequence joins TRBV5-1 and TRBJ2-1, with 11 bases identical to TRBD2. CDR3 length equals 15 residues. Germline V lookup: CDR1 SGHRS, CDR2 YFSETQ. Germline trimming cut 2 bases from V and 5 bases from J; bases unmatched to any gene: 3. For the CDR3, the DNA is TGCGCCAGCAGCTTCCTAGCGGGGGGCAACAATGAGCAGTTCTTC. Translation: CASSFLAGGNNEQFF. The entire variable domain, with the rest obtained from reference TRBV5-1 and TRBJ2-1, is as follows: KAGVTQTPRYLIKTRGQQVTLSCSPISGHRSVSWYQQTPGQGLQFLFEYFSETQRNKGNFPGRFSGRQFSNSRSEMNVSTLELGDSALYLCASSFLAGGNNEQFFGPGTRLTVL.

The chain is built from TRBV15 and TRBJ1-1, with TRBD1 identical over 7 bases. Germline loops: CDR1 LNHNV, CDR2 YYDKDF (reference sequence). The CDR3 is made up of 13 amino acids. V shed 0 bases and J 11 bases; nucleotides not matched to a gene: 6. This chain's CDR3 is CATSREGTAAAFF. CDR3 sequence (DNA): TGTGCCACCAGCAGAGAGGGGACAGCCGCGGCTTTCTTT.